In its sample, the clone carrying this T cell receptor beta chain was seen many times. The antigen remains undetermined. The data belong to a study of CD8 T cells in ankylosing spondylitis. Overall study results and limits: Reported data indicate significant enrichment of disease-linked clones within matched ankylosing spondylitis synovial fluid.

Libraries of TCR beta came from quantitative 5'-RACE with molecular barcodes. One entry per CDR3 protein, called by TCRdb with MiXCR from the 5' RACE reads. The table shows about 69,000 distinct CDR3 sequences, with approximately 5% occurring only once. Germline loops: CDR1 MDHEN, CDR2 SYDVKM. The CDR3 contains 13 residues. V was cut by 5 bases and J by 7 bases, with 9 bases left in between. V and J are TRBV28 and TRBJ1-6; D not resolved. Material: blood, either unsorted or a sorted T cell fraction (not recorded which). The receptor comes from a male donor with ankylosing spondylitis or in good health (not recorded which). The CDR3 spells CASSGYGNSPLHF. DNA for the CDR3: TGTGCCAGCAGTGGCTACGGAAATTCACCCCTCCACTTT.